The present T cell receptor (beta chain) was sequenced within a study of control samples from healthy donors and cancer patients. Repertoires were generated with immunoSEQ multiplex PCR, while TCRdb's copy carries only in-frame clones and drops some. The sample includes some 71,000 clones, approximately 89% of them seen just once. The CDR3 length is 11 residues. Germline-derived CDR1 and CDR2 are KGHSH and LQKENI. Trimming stripped 3 bases from V and 7 bases from J, with 4 bases between. The receptor's source is a man aged 60 to 75 with colorectal cancer. Specimen: PBMCs. The gene calls are TRBV18 and TRBJ2-1; D is unresolved. The CDR3 loop is CASSPVNEQFF. The CDR3 DNA follows: TGTGCCAGCTCACCCGTGAATGAGCAGTTCTTC.